These T cell receptor beta chains were read from a single sample in a study of blood T cell repertoires in COVID-19. Generated by immunoSEQ multiplex PCR, the TCRdb table keeps only in-frame clones and is missing some. This sample has 95,000 or so clones, with roughly 90% found just once. Material for sequencing was peripheral blood. These receptors were taken from a man older than 75 with active or convalescent COVID-19. Each CDR3 is given with its conserved first and last residue. A D gene is named only where the DNA matches it firmly. The size entry is marked missing in some rows and otherwise reads once, few, many or a size class.

TRBV6-1	TRBJ1-1	-	-	TGTGCCAGCAGTGAAGCGCGATACACTGAAGCTTTCTTT	CASSEARYTEAFF
TRBV20-1	TRBJ2-7	-	TRBD2	TGCAGTGCTAGTGCACTAGCGGGGACCTACGAGCAGTACTTC	CSASALAGTYEQYF
TRBV5-4	TRBJ2-7	-	-	TGTGCCAGCAGCCCGGGTGGCGGGCGAACCTACGAGCAGTACTTC	CASSPGGGRTYEQYF
TRBV29-1	TRBJ2-3	-	-	TGCAGCGTTGAGGTACACAGCACAGATACGCAGTATTTT	CSVEVHSTDTQYF
TRBV14	TRBJ2-3	once	TRBD1	TGTGCCAGCAGCCGCAATCAGGGGGTTGCAGATACGCAGTATTTT	CASSRNQGVADTQYF
TRBV5-1	TRBJ2-7	-	-	TGCGCCAGCAGCCGAGGACTTGGAAACGAGCAGTACTTC	CASSRGLGNEQYF
TRBV20-1	TRBJ2-7	-	-	TGCAGTGCTTTGAAAGAGGTGGGGCAGTACTTC	CSALKEVGQYF
TRBV3-1/TRBV3-2	TRBJ1-1	-	-	TGTGCCAGCAGCCAAGGGGTTGACAGGAACACTGAAGCTTTCTTT	CASSQGVDRNTEAFF
TRBV28	TRBJ1-3	once	-	TGTGCCAGCAACCCTGACAGTTACTCTGGAAACACCATATATTTT	CASNPDSYSGNTIYF
TRBV30	TRBJ2-1	-	-	TGTGCCTGGAGTGTTCAGGGCCCCAATGAGCAGTTCTTC	CAWSVQGPNEQFF
TRBV5-1	TRBJ1-2	few	-	TGCGCCAGCAGCCTAGGCGGGCTCGGCTATGGCTACACCTTC	CASSLGGLGYGYTF
TRBV7-9	TRBJ1-2	-	-	TGTGCCAGCAGCTTAGGAGAGTATGGCTACACCTTC	CASSLGEYGYTF
TRBV29-1	TRBJ2-3	-	-	TGCAGCGTCTCACGGGATAGCACAGATACGCAGTATTTT	CSVSRDSTDTQYF
TRBV28	TRBJ1-4	-	-	TGTGCCAGCCAGGCCCGGGATGGAAAACTGTTTTTT	CASQARDGKLFF
TRBV3-1/TRBV3-2	TRBJ1-2	few	-	TGTGCCAGCAGCCAACGACAGATACACTATGGCTACACCTTC	CASSQRQIHYGYTF
TRBV5-6	TRBJ2-2	-	TRBD2	TGTGCCAGCAGCTTTGAGGGCCTGACTAGCAGTCCCAGGGAGCTGTTTTTT	CASSFEGLTSSPRELFF
TRBV3-1/TRBV3-2	TRBJ2-1	-	-	TGTGCCAGCAGCCGAAATAGCAATGAGCAGTTCTTC	CASSRNSNEQFF
TRBV2	TRBJ2-1	-	-	TGTGCCACCAGTAGCGGTTCATCCTACAATGAGCAGTTCTTC	CATSSGSSYNEQFF
TRBV5-1	TRBJ2-2	-	-	TGCGCCAGCAGCTTAGTGTACCAGGCGAACACCGGGGAGCTGTTTTTT	CASSLVYQANTGELFF
TRBV19	TRBJ2-2	-	-	TGTGCCAGTAATACAGGGAACACCGGGGAGCTGTTTTTT	CASNTGNTGELFF
TRBV6-4	TRBJ2-7	-	-	TGTGCCAGCAGTGACTCGGGATCGACAGATCCCTACGAGCAGTACTTC	CASSDSGSTDPYEQYF
TRBV10-3	TRBJ1-1	-	-	TGTGCCTCCGCTGGGGCCGCGGGGACTGAAGCTTTCTTT	CASAGAAGTEAFF
TRBV10-3	TRBJ1-6	-	TRBD1	TGTGCCATCAGTGCTTTTACCGGGACAGAAAATTCACCCCTCCACTTT	CAISAFTGTENSPLHF
TRBV7-9	TRBJ1-4	-	-	TGTGCCACCTCATTCTATGGTAATGAAAAACTGTTTTTT	CATSFYGNEKLFF
TRBV15	TRBJ1-1	-	TRBD1	TGTGCCACCAGCAGTCCCGGGACAGCCCACGGCACTGAAGCTTTCTTT	CATSSPGTAHGTEAFF
TRBV7-9	TRBJ2-1	-	TRBD2	TGTGCCAGTACAATTCGACTAGCTGGTAACGATGAGCAGTTCTTC	CASTIRLAGNDEQFF
TRBV5-1	TRBJ2-3	-	TRBD2	TGCGCCAGCAGCTTGGCCCTGGTAGCGGGAGCGGGAGATACGCAGTATTTT	CASSLALVAGAGDTQYF
TRBV10-3	TRBJ1-1	-	-	TGTGCCACCCAGAGGGGCAGGGGGAACACTGAAGCTTTCTTT	CATQRGRGNTEAFF
TRBV27	TRBJ1-1	few	TRBD1	TGTGCCAGCAGTTCGCTTCCGGGACAGGCAATCGCTTTCTTT	CASSSLPGQAIAFF
TRBV29-1	TRBJ2-1	-	-	TGCAGCCGTAGTGATGGGCCCTCGGTGGAGCAGTTCTTC	CSRSDGPSVEQFF
TRBV6-5	TRBJ1-2	-	-	TGTGCCAGCAGTTACGGCAACTATGGCTACACCTTC	CASSYGNYGYTF
TRBV6-2/TRBV6-3	TRBJ1-5	once	-	TGTGCCAGCAGTTACCAGCAGGGGTTCGGCAATCAGCCCCAGCATTTT	CASSYQQGFGNQPQHF
TRBV30	TRBJ2-3	-	TRBD2	TGTGCCTGGAGCCGCAGACTAGCGGGAGGGGCAGATACGCAGTATTTT	CAWSRRLAGGADTQYF
TRBV7-3	TRBJ2-2	-	TRBD2	TGTGCCAGCAGCCCACGGGGGGAGGTGTCCGGGGAGCTGTTTTTT	CASSPRGEVSGELFF
TRBV12-3/TRBV12-4	TRBJ2-7	-	-	TGTGCCAGCAGGAGATTGAGCTCCTACGAGCAGTACTTC	CASRRLSSYEQYF
TRBV2	TRBJ2-1	-	TRBD2	TGTGCCAGCAGGAAGTCTTATCGGGAGGGCTACAATGAGCAGTTCTTC	CASRKSYREGYNEQFF
TRBV18	TRBJ1-6	-	-	TGTGCCAGCTCACGGGACAAAGTTGTGTCACCCCTCCACTTT	CASSRDKVVSPLHF
TRBV2	TRBJ2-7	-	TRBD2	TGTGCCAGCAGTGCATCTAGCGGGCTTACCTACGAGCAGTACTTC	CASSASSGLTYEQYF
TRBV2	TRBJ2-7	-	-	TGTGCCAGCAGTGAATGGCAAACCAACGAGCAGTACTTC	CASSEWQTNEQYF
TRBV2	TRBJ2-7	few	TRBD2	TGTGCCAGCAGAGAGCTAGCGGGCGAGCAGTACTTC	CASRELAGEQYF
TRBV11-3	TRBJ2-1	few	-	TGTGCCAGCAGCTTGCGGGACTCCTACAATGAGCAGTTCTTC	CASSLRDSYNEQFF
TRBV19	TRBJ2-5	-	TRBD1	TGTGCCAGTAGTAATCGCCAGGGGGCATCCCAAGAGACCCAGTACTTC	CASSNRQGASQETQYF
TRBV30	TRBJ1-4	-	TRBD1	TGTGCCTGGAGAAGGGGACAGGGGGCCGAAAAACTGTTTTTT	CAWRRGQGAEKLFF
TRBV5-1	TRBJ2-7	-	TRBD2	TGCGCCAGCAGCCCGACTAGCGGGAGTTTCGAGCAGTACTTC	CASSPTSGSFEQYF
TRBV5-6	TRBJ1-1	-	-	TGTGCCAGCAGCTTGGGTCAAGAAGCTTTCTTT	CASSLGQEAFF